This section outlines one T cell receptor beta chain sequence together with its context. This specimen comes from a study of control samples from healthy donors and cancer patients. The data were produced by immunoSEQ multiplex PCR, yet TCRdb's version contains in-frame clones alone and is incomplete. The sample holds about 92,000 clones, approximately 78% seen once. With V trimmed by 9 bases and J by 3 bases, 9 bases remained unmatched. CDR3 length: 15 amino acids. Germline lookup yields CDR1 KGHSH and CDR2 LQKENI. Sample: blood. This TCR was sampled from a woman in her sixties or seventies in good health. The chain recombines TRBV18 with TRBJ2-3, with TRBD1 matching 10 bases. CDR3 DNA: TGTGCCAGTCGCAGACAGGGGGCGATAACAGATACGCAGTATTTT. It yields the protein CASRRQGAITDTQYF.